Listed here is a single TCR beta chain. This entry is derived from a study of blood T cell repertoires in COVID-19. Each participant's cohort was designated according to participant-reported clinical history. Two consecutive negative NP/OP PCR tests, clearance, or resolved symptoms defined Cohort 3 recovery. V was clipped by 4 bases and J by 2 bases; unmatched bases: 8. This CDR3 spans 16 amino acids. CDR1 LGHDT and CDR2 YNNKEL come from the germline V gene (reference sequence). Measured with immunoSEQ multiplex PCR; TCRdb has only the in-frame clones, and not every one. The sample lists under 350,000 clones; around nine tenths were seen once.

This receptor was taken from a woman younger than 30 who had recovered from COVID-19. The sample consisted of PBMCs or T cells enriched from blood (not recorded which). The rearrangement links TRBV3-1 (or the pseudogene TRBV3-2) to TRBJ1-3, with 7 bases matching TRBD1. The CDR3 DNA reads TGTGCCAGCAGCCTAGCTAAGGGGACAGCTGGAAACACCATATATTTT. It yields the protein CASSLAKGTAGNTIYF.